What follows are 8 T cell receptor beta chains derived from one specimen sequenced in a study of blood T cell repertoires in COVID-19 (dated by TCRdb to 2018 to 2021). The library was built by means of the immunoSEQ multiplex PCR assay. As stored in TCRdb, this immuneACCESS dataset retains in-frame rearrangements with V and J assigned. A fraction of the clones does not appear; measured against another copy, unresolved V genes explain less than half of the discrepancy, and the remainder lacks a known reason. This sample has around 250,000 clones in its table, and 70% to 90% of those were observed once. The ten top clones hold approximately 6.6% of the sample. The sequenced material came from PBMCs or T cells enriched from blood (not recorded which). These receptor sequences come from a woman between 45 and 60 years old who had been exposed to COVID-19.

This sequence joins TRBV11-1 and TRBJ2-1; D is uncertain. The V gene's germline CDR1 is SGHAT and CDR2 FQDESV (reference sequence). The ends were cut back, 1 base at V and 6 bases at J, with 7 bases in the middle. The CDR3 is made up of 13 amino acids. CDR3 DNA: TGTGCCAGCAGCTTAGAACAGCTCAATGAGCAGTTCTTC. Translated, it gives CASSLEQLNEQFF.

This chain uses TRBV3-1 (or the pseudogene TRBV3-2) with TRBJ2-5; D call uncertain. Trimming shortened V by 2 bases and J by 4 bases, and 11 bases separated the two germline ends. This CDR3 comprises 14 residues. Per the germline V gene, CDR1 is LGHDT and CDR2 is YNNKEL (reference sequence). CDR3 residues: CASSQPRQVETQYF. The CDR3 bases are TGTGCCAGCAGCCAACCTCGGCAGGTAGAGACCCAGTACTTC.

This clone appeared a single time. The V gene is TRBV9, the J gene TRBJ1-1; no clear D gene. This CDR3 is 17 amino acids long. V lost 0 bases to trimming and J lost 0 bases, with 15 bases between them. Germline V gene data show CDR1 as SGDLS and CDR2 as YYNGEE. CDR3 protein: CASSVGAVIGVNTEAFF. CDR3 nucleotides: TGTGCCAGCAGCGTAGGGGCAGTGATCGGTGTGAACACTGAAGCTTTCTTT.

The chain recombines TRBV7-2 with TRBJ1-1, with D possibly TRBD1 on 5 matching bases. Trimming stripped 1 base from V and 7 bases from J, with 16 bases between. The germline V gene encodes CDR1 SGHTA and CDR2 FQGNSA. This CDR3 spans 15 amino acids. The CDR3 nucleotides are TGTGCCAGCAGCTTAGACAAGGGGTCTCTCCGTGAAGCTTTCTTT. Amino acids: CASSLDKGSLREAFF.

The chain is built from TRBV6-6 and TRBJ1-5; 10 bases map to TRBD1. The V gene end was trimmed by 2 bases and the J gene end by 6 bases; junction bases not matched to a gene: 7. The CDR3 runs to 16 residues. The germline V gene encodes CDR1 MNHNY and CDR2 SVGAGI (reference sequence). CDR3 sequence (DNA): TGTGCCAGCAGTTACGTCGGGACAGGGGAGGCTCAGCCCCAGCATTTT. Its protein product is CASSYVGTGEAQPQHF.

The chain is built from TRBV10-1 and TRBJ2-1; 11 bases agree with TRBD2. The junction had 4 bases not matched to a gene; V was cut back by 3 bases and J by 0 bases. This CDR3 is built from 17 residues. The germline V gene has CDR1 WNHNN and CDR2 SYGVQD (reference sequence). The CDR3 nucleotides read TGCGCCAGCAGTGAACTAGCGGGGGACCTCTCCTACAATGAGCAGTTCTTC. Its translation: CASSELAGDLSYNEQFF.

V is TRBV2 and J is TRBJ2-2, with a possible D match to TRBD2 (5 bases). This CDR3 has 14 amino acids. Trimming shortened V by 5 bases and J by 2 bases, and 9 bases separated the two germline ends. From germline, CDR1 is SNHLY and CDR2 FYNNEI. CDR3 amino acids: CASSQRGNTGELFF. The CDR3 DNA reads as TGTGCCAGCAGTCAACGGGGAAACACCGGGGAGCTGTTTTTT.

The CDR3 region has the DNA TGCGCCAGCAGCTTAGGCACGGACATCAGACGCTATGGCTACACCTTC. Protein sequence: CASSLGTDIRRYGYTF. This rearrangement joins TRBV5-1 to TRBJ1-2; D may be TRBD1 (5 bases). This CDR3 is built from 16 residues. The germline V gene encodes CDR1 SGHRS and CDR2 YFSETQ. V lost 2 bases and J lost 4, with 18 bases in between.